The sequence of this T cell receptor (beta chain) was determined in a study of vaccination effects on CD4 cells after COVID-19. The study, taken as a whole, reports: Healthy vaccinees' vaccine-induced clones included only 1 of 255 cross-reacting with common cold coronaviruses.

The repertoire was sequenced with immunoSEQ multiplex PCR; TCRdb's copy has only in-frame clones and lacks some. The sample lists around 32,000 clones, around 70% occurring once. A remark on this clone: Its antigen remains unknown.

The ViraFEST assay expanded antigen-specific CD4+ T cells with viral peptide pools before sequencing. Cultured cells yielded isolated CD4+ T cells after 10 days. The vaccine given was either BNT162b2 or mRNA-1273, in two doses. The healthy vaccine recipients, who had no prior SARS-CoV-2 infection, showed negative nucleocapsid antibodies. A half-volume exchange with IL-2 medium occurred on days 3 and 7. The CDR3 spans 18 residues. Germline CDR1 KGHDR, CDR2 SFDVKD. V was cut by 4 bases and J by 0 bases, with 20 bases left in between. This clonotype originated in a human donor who received a COVID-19 vaccine. The source material was CD4+ T cells from PBMCs cultured with HCoV-229E spike peptides, sampled after COVID-19 vaccination. The rearrangement joins TRBV24-1 to TRBJ1-1; maybe TRBD1 (5 bases). CDR3 DNA: TGTGCCACCAGTGACCCCCCCCGGGGGGAACCTATGAACACTGAAGCTTTCTTT. Its protein is CATSDPPRGEPMNTEAFF.